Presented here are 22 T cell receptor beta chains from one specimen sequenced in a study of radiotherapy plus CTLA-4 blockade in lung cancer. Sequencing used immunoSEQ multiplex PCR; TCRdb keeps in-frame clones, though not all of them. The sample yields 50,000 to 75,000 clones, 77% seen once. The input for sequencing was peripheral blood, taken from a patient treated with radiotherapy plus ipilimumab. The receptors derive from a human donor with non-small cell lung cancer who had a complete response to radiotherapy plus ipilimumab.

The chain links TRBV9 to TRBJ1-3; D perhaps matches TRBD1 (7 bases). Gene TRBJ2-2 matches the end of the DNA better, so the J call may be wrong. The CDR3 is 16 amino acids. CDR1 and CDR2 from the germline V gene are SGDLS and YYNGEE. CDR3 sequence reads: CASSSGGHRGTGELFF. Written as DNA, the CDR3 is TGTGCCAGCAGCTCAGGGGGGCACCGGGGGACCGGGGAGCTGTTTTTT.

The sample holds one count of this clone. CDR3 loop: CASSVSTGVRTDTQYF. In DNA form, the CDR3 reads TGTGCCAGCAGTGTCTCGACAGGGGTTAGAACAGATACGCAGTATTTT. The chain has TRBV2 and TRBJ2-3; TRBD1 matches at 8 bases. The CDR3 has 16 residues. The V gene end was trimmed by 4 bases and the J gene end by 3 bases; junction bases not matched to a gene: 9. The germline V gene encodes CDR1 SNHLY and CDR2 FYNNEI.

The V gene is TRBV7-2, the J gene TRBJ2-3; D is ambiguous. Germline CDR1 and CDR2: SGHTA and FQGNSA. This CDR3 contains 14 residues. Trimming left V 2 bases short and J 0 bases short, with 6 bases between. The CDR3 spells CASSLSGSTDTQYF. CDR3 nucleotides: TGTGCCAGCAGCTTAAGTGGCAGCACAGATACGCAGTATTTT.

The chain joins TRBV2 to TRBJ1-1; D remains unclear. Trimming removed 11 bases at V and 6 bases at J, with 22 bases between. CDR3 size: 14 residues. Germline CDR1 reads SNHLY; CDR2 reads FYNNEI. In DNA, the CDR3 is TGTGCCTGCCCGAGGGAGGGCCGTGGGTCTGAAGCTTTCTTT. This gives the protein CACPREGRGSEAFF.

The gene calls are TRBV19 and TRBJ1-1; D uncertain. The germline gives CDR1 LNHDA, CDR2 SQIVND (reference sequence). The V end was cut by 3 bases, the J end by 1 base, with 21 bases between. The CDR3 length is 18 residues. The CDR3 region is CASSIFSGRHSANTEAFF. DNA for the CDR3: TGTGCCAGTAGTATTTTTTCGGGTCGACATTCCGCGAACACTGAAGCTTTCTTT.

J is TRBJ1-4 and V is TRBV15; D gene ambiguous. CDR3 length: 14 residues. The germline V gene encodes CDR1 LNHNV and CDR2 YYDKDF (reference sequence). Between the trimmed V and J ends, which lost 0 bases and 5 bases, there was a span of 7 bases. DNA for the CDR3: TGTGCCACCAGCAGAGATAAGGGAAATGAAAAACTGTTTTTT. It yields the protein CATSRDKGNEKLFF.

The CDR3 region is CASSSWGEGNTEAFF. DNA for the CDR3: TGTGCCAGCAGTTCTTGGGGCGAGGGGAACACTGAAGCTTTCTTT. V gene TRBV28 combines with J gene TRBJ1-1; D is perhaps TRBD1 (5 bases). The germline CDR1 and CDR2 sequences are MDHEN and SYDVKM. This CDR3 is built from 15 residues. The germline V and J ends were trimmed by 4 bases and 1 base, with 13 bases remaining between them.

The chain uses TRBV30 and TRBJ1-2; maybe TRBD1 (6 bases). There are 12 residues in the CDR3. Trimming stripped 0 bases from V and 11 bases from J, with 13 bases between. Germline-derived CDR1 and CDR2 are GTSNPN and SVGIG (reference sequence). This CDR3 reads CAWSVRGGGYTF. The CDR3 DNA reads TGTGCCTGGAGTGTACGAGGAGGGGGATACACCTTC.

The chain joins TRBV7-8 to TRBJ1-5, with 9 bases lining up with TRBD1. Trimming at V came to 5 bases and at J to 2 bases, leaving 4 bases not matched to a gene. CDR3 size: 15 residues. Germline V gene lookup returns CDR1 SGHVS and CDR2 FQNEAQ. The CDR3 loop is CASSPDRGGNQPQHF. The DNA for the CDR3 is TGTGCCAGCAGCCCGGACAGGGGCGGCAATCAGCCCCAGCATTTT. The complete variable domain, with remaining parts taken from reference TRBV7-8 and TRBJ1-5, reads GAGVSQSPRYKVAKRGQDVALRCDPISGHVSLFWYQQALGQGPEFLTYFQNEAQLDKSGLPSDRFFAERPEGSVSTLKIQRTQQEDSAVYLCASSPDRGGNQPQHFGDGTRLSIL.

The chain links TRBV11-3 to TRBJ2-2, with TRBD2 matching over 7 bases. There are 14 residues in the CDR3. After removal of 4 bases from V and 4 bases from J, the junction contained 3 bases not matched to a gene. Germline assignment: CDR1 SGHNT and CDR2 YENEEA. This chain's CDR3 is CASSSSGGTGELFF. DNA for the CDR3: TGTGCCAGCAGCTCCTCGGGGGGCACCGGGGAGCTGTTTTTT.

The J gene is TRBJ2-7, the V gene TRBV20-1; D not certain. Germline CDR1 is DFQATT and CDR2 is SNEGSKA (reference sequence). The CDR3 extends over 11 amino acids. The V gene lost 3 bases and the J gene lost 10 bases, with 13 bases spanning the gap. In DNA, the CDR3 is TGCAGTGCTAGCCAAAAGGCCAACCAGTACTTC. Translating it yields CSASQKANQYF.

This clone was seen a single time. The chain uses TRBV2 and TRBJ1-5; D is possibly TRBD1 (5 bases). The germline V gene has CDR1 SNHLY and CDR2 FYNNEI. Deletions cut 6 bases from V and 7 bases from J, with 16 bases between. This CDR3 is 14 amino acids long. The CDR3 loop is CASRRDGADQPQHF. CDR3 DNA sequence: TGTGCCAGCAGACGGGACGGAGCCGACCAGCCCCAGCATTTT.

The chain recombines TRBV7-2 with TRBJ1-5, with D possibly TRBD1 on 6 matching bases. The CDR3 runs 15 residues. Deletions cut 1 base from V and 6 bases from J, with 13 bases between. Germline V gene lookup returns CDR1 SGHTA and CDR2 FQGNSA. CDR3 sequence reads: CASSLDFGGSQPQHF. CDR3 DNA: TGTGCCAGCAGCTTAGACTTCGGGGGCAGTCAGCCCCAGCATTTT.

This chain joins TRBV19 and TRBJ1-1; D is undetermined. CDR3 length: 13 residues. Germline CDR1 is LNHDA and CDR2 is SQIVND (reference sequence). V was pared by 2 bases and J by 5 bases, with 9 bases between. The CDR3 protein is CASSISRETEAFF. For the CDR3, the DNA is TGTGCCAGTAGTATATCCAGAGAGACTGAAGCTTTCTTT. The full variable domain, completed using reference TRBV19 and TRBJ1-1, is DGGITQSPKYLFRKEGQNVTLSCEQNLNHDAMYWYRQDPGQGLRLIYYSQIVNDFQKGDIAEGYSVSREKKESFPLTVTSAQKNPTAFYLCASSISRETEAFFGQGTRLTVV.

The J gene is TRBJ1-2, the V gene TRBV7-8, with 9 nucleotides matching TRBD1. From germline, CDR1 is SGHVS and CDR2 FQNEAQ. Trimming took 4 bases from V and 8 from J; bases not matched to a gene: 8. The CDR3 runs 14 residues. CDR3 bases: TGTGCCAGCAGCTCTATAACAGGGGGCAGGGGCTACACCTTC. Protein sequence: CASSSITGGRGYTF.

The CDR3 region is CASSPYGQGARGYTF. The CDR3 nucleotides are TGTGCCAGCAGCCCCTACGGACAGGGGGCACGGGGCTACACCTTC. V gene TRBV7-2 combines with J gene TRBJ1-2, with 11 nucleotides matching TRBD1. V gave up 5 bases and J gave up 8 bases; unmatched junction bases: 10. From germline, CDR1 is SGHTA and CDR2 FQGNSA. The CDR3 has 15 amino acids. The variable domain in full, with the rest retrieved from reference TRBV7-2 and TRBJ1-2, is GAGVSQSPSNKVTEKGKDVELRCDPISGHTALYWYRQSLGQGLEFLIYFQGNSAPDKSGLPSDRFSAERTGGSVSTLTIQRTQQEDSAVYLCASSPYGQGARGYTFGSGTRLTVV.

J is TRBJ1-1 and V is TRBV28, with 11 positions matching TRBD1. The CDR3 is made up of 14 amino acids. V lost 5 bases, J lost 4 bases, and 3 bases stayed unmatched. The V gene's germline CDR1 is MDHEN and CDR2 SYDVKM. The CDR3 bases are TGTGCCAGCAGTCCCGGACAGGGGGCCACTGAAGCTTTCTTT. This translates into CASSPGQGATEAFF. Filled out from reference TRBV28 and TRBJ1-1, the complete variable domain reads DVKVTQSSRYLVKRTGEKVFLECVQDMDHENMFWYRQDPGLGLRLIYFSYDVKMKEKGDIPEGYSVSREKKERFSLILESASTNQTSMYLCASSPGQGATEAFFGQGTRLTVV.

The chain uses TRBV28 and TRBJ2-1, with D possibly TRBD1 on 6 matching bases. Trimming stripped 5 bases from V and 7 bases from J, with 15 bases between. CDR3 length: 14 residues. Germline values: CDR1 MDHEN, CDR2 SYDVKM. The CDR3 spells CASSLPVGGNEQFF. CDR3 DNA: TGTGCCAGCAGTCTGCCGGTAGGGGGTAATGAGCAGTTCTTC.

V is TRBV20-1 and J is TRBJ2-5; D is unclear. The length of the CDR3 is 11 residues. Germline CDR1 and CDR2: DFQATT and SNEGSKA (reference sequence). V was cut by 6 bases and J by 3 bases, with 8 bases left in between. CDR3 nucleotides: TGCAGTGCCTCCCCGAAAGAGACCCAGTACTTC. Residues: CSASPKETQYF.

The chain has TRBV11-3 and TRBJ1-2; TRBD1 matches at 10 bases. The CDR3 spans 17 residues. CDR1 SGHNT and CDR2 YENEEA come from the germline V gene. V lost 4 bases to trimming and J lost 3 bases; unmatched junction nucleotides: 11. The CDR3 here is CASSSSTGGGLDYGYTF. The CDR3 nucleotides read TGTGCCAGCAGCTCGTCGACAGGGGGCGGACTGGACTATGGCTACACCTTC.

The CDR3 region is CASSFLRTGGPNGELFF. The CDR3 coding sequence is TGCGCCAGCAGCTTTTTACGGACAGGGGGGCCCAACGGGGAGCTGTTTTTT. The rearrangement links TRBV5-1 to TRBJ2-2, with 10 bases that match TRBD1. With V trimmed by 2 bases and J by 7 bases, 11 bases remained unmatched. Germline V CDR1 and CDR2: SGHRS, YFSETQ. CDR3 length: 17 amino acids.

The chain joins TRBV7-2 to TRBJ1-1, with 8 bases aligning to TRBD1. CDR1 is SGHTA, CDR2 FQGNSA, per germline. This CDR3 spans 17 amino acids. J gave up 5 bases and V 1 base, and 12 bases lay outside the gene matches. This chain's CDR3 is CASSLGQGITRTTEAFF. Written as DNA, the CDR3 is TGTGCCAGCAGCTTAGGACAGGGGATAACTAGGACAACTGAAGCTTTCTTT.